These T cell receptor beta chains were read from a single sample in a study of CD8 T cells in Susac syndrome. Each CDR3 protein is one row after TCRdb ran MiXCR on the immunoSEQ multiplex PCR reads. The sample consists of about 160,000 distinct CDR3 sequences, under 95% of them appearing once. Sequencing was done on a sample of CD4+ T cells from PBMCs. The receptors shown here come from a human donor in good health. CDR3s include the opening cysteine and the closing phenylalanine or tryptophan. Fields, in order: J gene, V gene, CDR3 length, CDR3 protein.

>TRBJ1-4|TRBV5-1|15
CASSPSTGGDEKLFF
>TRBJ1-5|TRBV3-1|15
CASSQETGVGQPQHF
>TRBJ1-1|TRBV2|12
CATSRDITEAFF
>TRBJ2-7|TRBV12-3/TRBV12-4|13
CASSPLGGGEQYF
>TRBJ2-6|TRBV6-1|17
CASSPGTSFYGANVLTF
>TRBJ2-3|TRBV5-6|15
CASSLAKTGTDTQYF
>TRBJ1-1|TRBV30|13
CAWSVEASPEAFF
>TRBJ1-3|TRBV7-2|16
CASSLAGGLSGNTIYF
>TRBJ2-7|TRBV5-1|17
CASSSGLSGFSSYEQYF
>TRBJ2-5|TRBV7-2|13
CASSFAGEETQYF
>TRBJ2-5|TRBV6-1|13
CASSERGWETQYF
>TRBJ1-2|TRBV6-1|14
CASSEATGAYGYTF
>TRBJ2-3|TRBV6-2/TRBV6-3|17
CASSYSTQGIAPDTQYF
>TRBJ2-3|TRBV20-1|13
CSARSGITDTQYF
>TRBJ2-7|TRBV6-6|13
CASAGTASYEQYF
>TRBJ2-3|TRBV23-1|16
CASRGRGTGVTDTQYF
>TRBJ2-7|TRBV5-6|17
CASSRLTRDMKSYEQYF
>TRBJ1-1|TRBV28|14
CASSLATSGTEAFF
>TRBJ2-1|TRBV7-2|14
CASSLASRQYEQFF
>TRBJ1-2|TRBV4-3|13
CASSHRQGDGYTF
>TRBJ2-7|TRBV28|15
CASRLGGRSPYEQYF
>TRBJ1-1|TRBV20-1|13
CSANPGTGPEAFF
>TRBJ2-7|TRBV29-1|14
CSAILTLSSYEQYF
>TRBJ2-3|TRBV7-2|14
CASSLIPYTDTQYF
>TRBJ1-6|TRBV20-1|16
CSARPVSSSYNSPLHF
>TRBJ1-2|TRBV30|13
CAWSPQGDYGYTF
>TRBJ2-4|TRBV30|13
CAWTVLAKNIQYF
>TRBJ2-7|TRBV3-1|13
CASSQVADYEQYF
>TRBJ1-2|TRBV6-2/TRBV6-3|10
CASYSYGYTF
>TRBJ1-2|TRBV7-2|17
CASSTVGWGAGDYGYTF
>TRBJ2-7|TRBV9|18
CASSAAGTSGSGNSEQYF
>TRBJ2-1|TRBV12-3/TRBV12-4|18
CASHIFKIGTGSHNEQFF
>TRBJ1-1|TRBV7-9|15
CASTLGAWMNTEAFF
>TRBJ2-5|TRBV20-1|13
CSASRQGGETQYF
>TRBJ2-2|TRBV7-9|16
CASSRKGHANTGELFF
>TRBJ2-1|TRBV20-1|16
CSARDPRAGAYNEQFF
>TRBJ1-5|TRBV10-3|15
CAISEGSGVPQPQHF
>TRBJ2-7|TRBV20-1|12
CSARDLALEQYF
>TRBJ2-1|TRBV28|14
CASSPGREYNEQFF
>TRBJ2-2|TRBV6-5|14
CASKNEVNTGELFF
>TRBJ2-2|TRBV29-1|17
CSVEQNDRELNTGELFF
>TRBJ2-5|TRBV20-1|14
CSARKASGEETQYF
>TRBJ2-7|TRBV6-5|15
CASSPVYTSSYEQYF
>TRBJ2-3|TRBV29-1|10
CSPYTDTQYF
>TRBJ1-5|TRBV5-6|15
CASSFEGDRNQPQHF
>TRBJ1-1|TRBV20-1|14
CSAAGDRARTEAFF
>TRBJ1-2|TRBV4-1|16
CASSQPVRGPYYGYTF
>TRBJ1-2|TRBV30|12
CAWAPGGYGYTF
>TRBJ1-5|TRBV27|14
CASSWRQGGQPQHF
>TRBJ1-2|TRBV19|13
CASAQRTVYGYTF
>TRBJ2-6|TRBV27|13
CASSLQGANVLTF